A single sample is the source of the 27 T cell receptor beta chains below, sequenced in a study of beta chain features in type 1 diabetes (dated by TCRdb to between 2018 and 2020). The library was generated by the immunoSEQ multiplex PCR assay. The High Capacity cDNA Reverse Transcription Kit was used to reverse transcribe all of the isolated RNA, meaning that expressed TCRB transcripts were what got sequenced. TCRdb limited this immuneACCESS table to in-frame rearrangements with V and J called. A share of clones is missing; checked studies link under half to unresolved V genes, and the rest is unexplained. The sample yields 60,000 to 75,000 clones; over 50% were counted once. Of the sample, 2.2% falls within the top ten clones. Sequencing was done on a sample of Tregs from blood. Sample cell subset or site, as interpreted from the label and publication: regulatory CD4+ T cells. The receptors come from a woman younger than 30 in good health.

The rearrangement joins TRBV27 to TRBJ2-6, with D hard to call. V lost 5 bases to trimming and J lost 0 bases, with 5 bases between them. Germline V lookup: CDR1 MNHEY, CDR2 SMNVEV (reference sequence). This CDR3 region has 14 residues. Here the CDR3 reads CASSIISGANVLTF. The DNA for the CDR3 is TGTGCCAGCAGTATCATCTCTGGGGCCAACGTCCTGACTTTC.

This clone appeared once. The chain has TRBV5-1 and TRBJ1-1; perhaps TRBD1 as D (5 bases). V was shortened by 2 bases and J by 3 bases, with 8 bases between the two germline ends. This CDR3 has 13 amino acids. CDR1 and CDR2 (germline): SGHRS, YFSETQ. CDR3 in DNA: TGCGCCAGCAGCTTTGGGGGGTACACTGAAGCTTTCTTT. It encodes CASSFGGYTEAFF.

This clone was counted only a few times. The V call is TRBV7-9, the J call TRBJ2-3, with 11 bases matching TRBD2. Germline CDR1 reads SEHNR; CDR2 reads FQNEAQ (reference sequence). Losses at the gene ends were 4 bases for V and 1 base for J; bases not matched to a gene: 4. This CDR3 comprises 16 residues. The CDR3 DNA is TGTGCCAGCAGCTCCGATAGCGGGGGGGGCACAGATACGCAGTATTTT. It encodes CASSSDSGGGTDTQYF.

The chain carries TRBV5-5 and TRBJ2-7; maybe TRBD2 (6 bases). Germline-derived CDR1 and CDR2 are SGHKS and YYEKEE (reference sequence). Between the trimmed V and J ends, which lost 0 bases and 4 bases, there was a span of 11 bases. The CDR3 covers 14 residues. CDR3 loop: CASSLGGVGYEQYF. The DNA of the CDR3 is TGTGCCAGCAGCTTGGGCGGGGTCGGTTACGAGCAGTACTTC.

This clone appeared a single time. The chain is built from TRBV7-8 and TRBJ2-2; weak D call: TRBD1 (5 bases). Trimming shortened V by 5 bases and J by 6 bases, and 19 bases separated the two germline ends. CDR1 is SGHVS and CDR2 is FQNEAQ in the germline V gene. There are 16 residues in the CDR3. CDR3 DNA sequence: TGTGCCAGCAGCCTGTGGGGCCCCTCTGCGCCCGGGGAGCTGTTTTTT. It encodes CASSLWGPSAPGELFF.

V usage is TRBV7-6 and J usage is TRBJ2-7, with TRBD2 as a possible D gene (6 bases). CDR3 length: 15 residues. V was trimmed by 5 bases and J by 5 bases, leaving 19 bases between them. Germline CDR1 reads SGHVS; CDR2 reads FNYEAQ. The CDR3 nucleotides read TGTGCCAGCAGCCCAACCCCAGGGACTCACGACGAGCAGTACTTC. As protein: CASSPTPGTHDEQYF.

This chain uses TRBV6-5 with TRBJ2-5; TRBD2 matches 9 bases. The J call could be wrong; TRBJ2-7 is a better fit for the DNA end. The CDR3 length is 14 residues. The germline gives CDR1 MNHEY, CDR2 SVGAGI. The CDR3 region has the DNA TGTGCCAGCAGGCTAGCGGGGCCGGGGTACGAGCAGTACTTC. Encoded protein: CASRLAGPGYEQYF.

The V and J genes are TRBV7-9 and TRBJ2-5; D is perhaps TRBD1 (5 bases). With the DNA end fitting TRBJ2-7 better, the J assignment may be wrong. The CDR3 extends over 15 amino acids. Germline CDR1 SEHNR, CDR2 FQNEAQ (reference sequence). The DNA for the CDR3 is TGTGCCAGCAGCTTATCTGGGGCGACAGCGTACGAGCAGTACTTC. Residues: CASSLSGATAYEQYF.

This chain uses TRBV5-6 with TRBJ1-1, with TRBD1 identical over 7 bases. The V segment lost 3 bases and the J segment 3 bases; nucleotides outside the gene matches: 5. Germline lookup yields CDR1 SGHDT and CDR2 YYEEEE. The CDR3 has 14 amino acids. This CDR3 reads CASSSDRAYTEAFF. In DNA form, the CDR3 reads TGTGCCAGCAGCTCCGACAGGGCGTACACTGAAGCTTTCTTT.

This clone was seen only once. An end of the junction differs from the germline gene, which may be a read error. The chain employs TRBV29-1 and TRBJ1-2; tentative D call: TRBD1 (6 bases). The germline V gene has CDR1 SQVTM and CDR2 ANQGSEA. The CDR3 length is 10 residues. The CDR3 coding sequence is TGCAGCGTTGATCCCGGGACATCCCCCTTC. Residues: CSVDPGTSPF.

The J gene is TRBJ1-4, the V gene TRBV5-1; D is unresolved. Germline assignment: CDR1 SGHRS and CDR2 YFSETQ. Between the trimmed V and J ends, which lost 4 bases and 5 bases, there was a span of 18 bases. This CDR3 has 16 residues. The CDR3 sequence: CASSGVGRALNEKLFF. The CDR3 DNA is TGCGCCAGCAGCGGCGTAGGGAGGGCTTTAAATGAAAAACTGTTTTTT.

The chain couples TRBV6-6 to TRBJ1-2, with D uncertain. V shed 2 bases and J shed 2 bases, with 6 bases lying between them. The CDR3 is 13 residues long. The germline gives CDR1 MNHNY, CDR2 SVGAGI (reference sequence). CDR3 DNA sequence: TGTGCCAGCAGTTACGCGGCAAACTATGGCTACACCTTC. Translated, it gives CASSYAANYGYTF.

This clone has a handful of counts. V usage is TRBV9 and J usage is TRBJ2-3, with TRBD1 identical over 7 bases. The CDR3 extends over 16 amino acids. The junction had 9 bases not matched to a gene; V was cut back by 4 bases and J by 1 base. The germline CDR1 and CDR2 sequences are SGDLS and YYNGEE. The CDR3 DNA follows: TGTGCCAGCAGCATACGACAGGGATTGGGCACAGATACGCAGTATTTT. Encoded protein: CASSIRQGLGTDTQYF. Supplemented by reference TRBV9 and TRBJ2-3, the full variable domain reads DSGVTQTPKHLITATGQRVTLRCSPRSGDLSVYWYQQSLDQGLQFLIQYYNGEERAKGNILERFSAQQFPDLHSELNLSSLELGDSALYFCASSIRQGLGTDTQYFGPGTRLTVL.

This chain joins TRBV7-9 and TRBJ2-7; D possibly corresponds to TRBD1 (6 bases). The CDR3 extends over 12 amino acids. V lost 2 bases, J lost 6 bases, and 8 bases lay in between. Germline V gene sequence: CDR1 SEHNR, CDR2 FQNEAQ (reference sequence). The chain's CDR3 is CASSLIRGEQYF. CDR3 sequence (DNA): TGTGCCAGCAGCTTAATCAGGGGCGAGCAGTACTTC.

The chain joins TRBV11-3 to TRBJ2-3; tentatively, D is TRBD2 (6 bases). The CDR3 is 15 amino acids. V was trimmed by 3 bases and J by 5 bases, leaving 15 bases between them. Germline V gene lookup returns CDR1 SGHNT and CDR2 YENEEA. The CDR3 loop reads CASSFTTGAEDTQYF. The CDR3 coding sequence is TGTGCCAGCAGCTTTACGACGGGAGCGGAAGATACGCAGTATTTT.

This chain connects TRBV5-1 to TRBJ1-3, with D perhaps matching TRBD1 (6 bases). The CDR3 sequence is 15 residues long. Germline V gives CDR1 SGHRS, CDR2 YFSETQ. Trimming took off 0 bases at V and 2 bases at J, with 9 bases between the two ends. CDR3 region: CASSLEGTPGNTIYF. The DNA of the CDR3 is TGCGCCAGCAGCTTGGAAGGGACACCTGGAAACACCATATATTTT.

The chain has TRBV19 and TRBJ2-1; TRBD2 might be the D (5 bases). Germline CDR1 reads LNHDA; CDR2 reads SQIVND (reference sequence). V lost 6 bases, J lost 2 bases, and 26 bases lay in between. This CDR3 contains 19 residues. The CDR3 sequence is CASRINYGVGGKAYNEQFF. CDR3 bases: TGTGCCAGTAGAATTAACTACGGGGTGGGCGGAAAAGCCTACAATGAGCAGTTCTTC.

V is TRBV27 and J is TRBJ1-4, with D perhaps matching TRBD1 (5 bases). CDR1 and CDR2 from the germline V gene are MNHEY and SMNVEV (reference sequence). V dropped 5 bases and J dropped 8 bases, with 15 bases sitting between them. This CDR3 is 14 amino acids long. The CDR3 sequence: CASSPLGGGEKLFF. CDR3 bases: TGTGCCAGCAGTCCCCTCGGGGGAGGGGAAAAACTGTTTTTT.

This chain uses TRBV9 with TRBJ2-1; weak D call: TRBD1 (5 bases). Deletions cut 4 bases from V and 5 bases from J, with 7 bases between. The CDR3 covers 12 residues. The germline gives CDR1 SGDLS, CDR2 YYNGEE. CDR3 region: CASSRQNNEQFF. Here the CDR3 DNA reads TGTGCCAGCAGCCGACAGAACAATGAGCAGTTCTTC.

J is TRBJ2-5 and V is TRBV19; D is perhaps TRBD2 (6 bases). Trimming pared 5 bases from V and 4 bases from J, leaving 14 bases between. This CDR3 contains 14 residues. Germline-derived CDR1 and CDR2 are LNHDA and SQIVND (reference sequence). The CDR3 sequence: CASSGRELRETQYF. CDR3 coding DNA: TGTGCCAGTAGTGGTCGGGAGTTACGAGAGACCCAGTACTTC. Using reference TRBV19 and TRBJ2-5 for the parts outside the CDR3, the full variable domain is DGGITQSPKYLFRKEGQNVTLSCEQNLNHDAMYWYRQDPGQGLRLIYYSQIVNDFQKGDIAEGYSVSREKKESFPLTVTSAQKNPTAFYLCASSGRELRETQYFGPGTRLLVL.

V gene TRBV5-1 combines with J gene TRBJ1-6; 8 bases match TRBD1. The CDR3 runs to 13 residues. The V gene end was trimmed by 5 bases and the J gene end by 6 bases; junction bases not matched to a gene: 1. CDR1 is SGHRS and CDR2 is YFSETQ in the germline V gene. The CDR3 here is CASRTGANSPLHF. CDR3 DNA: TGCGCCAGCAGGACAGGGGCTAATTCACCCCTCCACTTT.

For this clone: The junction does not match germline at one end; this may be a read error. The chain carries TRBV25-1 and TRBJ2-7, with 7 bases that match TRBD1. The CDR3 is 16 amino acids. Germline loops: CDR1 MGHDK, CDR2 SYGVNS. The CDR3 protein is CAGSETQGGGPYEQYF. CDR3 coding DNA: TGTGCCGGCAGTGAAACACAAGGGGGCGGTCCCTACGAGCAGTACTTC.

The chain is built from TRBV5-1 and TRBJ2-1; TRBD2 agrees at 11 bases. The CDR3 has 17 residues. Trimming at V came to 0 bases and at J to 7 bases, leaving 9 bases not matched to a gene. Germline values: CDR1 SGHRS, CDR2 YFSETQ. CDR3 nucleotides: TGCGCCAGCAGCTTGGCAGAGATAGCGGGAGGGTTAAATGAGCAGTTCTTC. This translates into CASSLAEIAGGLNEQFF.

The J gene is TRBJ1-1, the V gene TRBV7-2, with TRBD1 identical over 7 bases. This CDR3 spans 14 amino acids. Germline CDR1 and CDR2: SGHTA and FQGNSA. With 5 bases clipped from V and 1 base from J, the junction kept 4 bases outside the gene matches. Here the CDR3 DNA reads TGTGCCAGCAGCCCTGGGACAGCGAACACTGAAGCTTTCTTT. Encoded protein: CASSPGTANTEAFF.

This clone was seen a handful of times. The J gene is TRBJ2-1, the V gene TRBV30; TRBD1 might be the D (5 bases). This CDR3 spans 12 amino acids. CDR1 is GTSNPN and CDR2 is SVGIG in the germline V gene (reference sequence). V lost 0 bases and J lost 9, with 9 bases in between. The chain's CDR3 is CAWSVQRGEQFF. For the CDR3, the DNA is TGTGCCTGGAGTGTACAAAGGGGTGAGCAGTTCTTC.

This clone was detected only a few times. V and J are TRBV27 and TRBJ1-4; unclear D gene. The CDR3 runs 16 residues. Trimming pared 3 bases from V and 2 bases from J, leaving 13 bases between. The germline gives CDR1 MNHEY, CDR2 SMNVEV (reference sequence). The CDR3 DNA reads as TGTGCCAGCAGTTTGCGGATAGCCGGGACTAATGAAAAACTGTTTTTT. Its protein product is CASSLRIAGTNEKLFF.

This rearrangement joins TRBV7-2 to TRBJ2-3; 7 bases align to TRBD1. Germline CDR1 is SGHTA and CDR2 is FQGNSA. V lost 3 bases, J lost 0 bases, and 6 bases stayed unmatched. The CDR3 totals 16 residues. In nucleotides, the CDR3 is TGTGCCAGCAGCTTCCGAGGGGGCCTCAGCACAGATACGCAGTATTTT. Its protein product is CASSFRGGLSTDTQYF. The whole variable domain, remainder taken from reference TRBV7-2 and TRBJ2-3, is GAGVSQSPSNKVTEKGKDVELRCDPISGHTALYWYRQSLGQGLEFLIYFQGNSAPDKSGLPSDRFSAERTGGSVSTLTIQRTQQEDSAVYLCASSFRGGLSTDTQYFGPGTRLTVL.